These T cell receptor beta chains were read from a single sample in a study of blood T cell repertoires in COVID-19. Libraries were prepared by immunoSEQ multiplex PCR; TCRdb keeps only in-frame clonotypes and omits some of them. The data show about 60,000 clones, around 82% seen once. The sample taken for sequencing was peripheral blood. Every receptor here comes from a man in his 60s with acute or convalescent COVID-19. Each CDR3 is given with its conserved first and last residue. Each record gives: clone size, D gene, V gene, J gene, CDR3 DNA, CDR3 protein. The D gene is left open where the match is weak. Clone size is stated in some rows and not others, as once, few, many or a class when expanded.

few	TRBD2	TRBV7-2	TRBJ2-5	TGTGCCAGCAGCTTAGTTGGGACTAGCGGGGTAAAAGAGACCCAGTACTTC	CASSLVGTSGVKETQYF
-	-	TRBV25-1	TRBJ1-5	TGTGCCAGCAGTCCGGGAGTAGGTAGCAATCAGCCCCAGCATTTT	CASSPGVGSNQPQHF
-	TRBD2	TRBV6-2/TRBV6-3	TRBJ2-2	TGTGCCAGCAGTTACTCCACGGGGGGATGGACCGGGGAGCTGTTTTTT	CASSYSTGGWTGELFF
-	TRBD2	TRBV5-1	TRBJ2-1	TGCGCCAGCAGCCCGAGACTAGCGGGGGCCAGCCGGGCTGAGCAGTTCTTC	CASSPRLAGASRAEQFF
-	TRBD2	TRBV9	TRBJ2-1	TGTGCCAGCAGCGTAGAGGGCGGGGGGGCTCTTGAGCAGTTCTTC	CASSVEGGGALEQFF
-	TRBD1	TRBV5-5	TRBJ2-1	TGTGCCAGCAGCACCACAGGGGGCGGTGAGCAGTTCTTC	CASSTTGGGEQFF
-	-	TRBV5-5	TRBJ1-1	TGTGCCAGCAGCCCGACAGCCCAGAACACTGAAGCTTTCTTT	CASSPTAQNTEAFF
-	-	TRBV27	TRBJ2-6	TGTGCCAGCTATAAACTCTCTGGGGCCAACGTCCTGACTTTC	CASYKLSGANVLTF
many	-	TRBV5-4	TRBJ1-1	TGTGCCAGCAGGCACAGAAACACTGAAGCTTTCTTT	CASRHRNTEAFF
few	TRBD1	TRBV19	TRBJ1-4	TGTGCCAGTAGTAGCCGGACAGGGGGTAATGAAAAACTGTTTTTT	CASSSRTGGNEKLFF
once	TRBD1	TRBV7-2	TRBJ1-1	TGTGCCAGCAGCTTAGGCGTACAGGGGGAAGCTTTCTTT	CASSLGVQGEAFF
once	-	TRBV5-1	TRBJ2-7	TGCGCCAGCAGCTTGGGACTAGACCGCGAGCAGTACTTC	CASSLGLDREQYF
-	-	TRBV9	TRBJ1-5	TGTGCCAGCAGCGCTGGGACATCGGTAGAGCCCCAGCATTTT	CASSAGTSVEPQHF
-	-	TRBV6-5	TRBJ2-2	TGTGCCAGCAGCGACACTAACACCGGGGAGCTGTTTTTT	CASSDTNTGELFF
-	-	TRBV19	TRBJ1-4	TGTGCCAGCAGTGAACAGGGAACTGAAAAACTGTTTTTT	CASSEQGTEKLFF
-	-	TRBV18	TRBJ2-3	TGTGCCAGCTCACCACCGTACACCCGAATCACAGATACGCAGTATTTT	CASSPPYTRITDTQYF
-	-	TRBV29-1	TRBJ2-3	TGCAGCGCTGATGGCGGGGGCACAGATACGCAGTATTTT	CSADGGGTDTQYF
-	TRBD2	TRBV4-3	TRBJ2-3	TGCGCCAGCAGCCAAGATGCGGGAGCTAGCACAGATACGCAGTATTTT	CASSQDAGASTDTQYF
once	TRBD1	TRBV12-5	TRBJ1-5	TGTGCTAGTGGATTGGACAGGGTAGGCCAGCCCCAGCATTTT	CASGLDRVGQPQHF
-	-	TRBV7-9	TRBJ1-6	TGTGCCAGCAGCACAGGGACCGGGGATTCACCCCTCCACTTT	CASSTGTGDSPLHF
once	-	TRBV12-3/TRBV12-4	TRBJ1-1	TGTGCCAGCAAAATGACAGGGAACACTGAAGCTTTCTTT	CASKMTGNTEAFF
once	TRBD1	TRBV5-1	TRBJ2-5	TGCGCCAGCAGCTTGGCCGGGACAGGGGGCTATGAGACCCAGTACTTC	CASSLAGTGGYETQYF
-	TRBD1	TRBV2	TRBJ2-6	TGTGCCAGCAGTGGACGCCGTTCGACAGGGGGTATCTCTGGGGCCAACGTCCTGACTTTC	CASSGRRSTGGISGANVLTF
-	TRBD1	TRBV2	TRBJ1-5	TGTGCCAGCGGACAGGGGGACAATCAGCCCCAGCATTTT	CASGQGDNQPQHF
-	-	TRBV2	TRBJ2-5	TGTGCCAGCAGATTGGAGGTAGAGACCCAGTACTTC	CASRLEVETQYF
-	TRBD2	TRBV6-5	TRBJ2-5	TGTGCCAGCAGTTTAGGGAGGGTCCCGGAGACCCAGTACTTC	CASSLGRVPETQYF
-	-	TRBV6-5	TRBJ1-4	TGTGCCAGCAGTTACTCGGGGGGATCTGATGAAAAACTGTTTTTT	CASSYSGGSDEKLFF
-	TRBD2	TRBV10-3	TRBJ2-1	TGTGCCATCAGTGAGTCGCTCGCCAGCGGGGGTCGCAATGAGCAGTTCTTC	CAISESLASGGRNEQFF
-	TRBD1	TRBV29-1	TRBJ1-1	TGCAGCGTGGACGACAGGGTATCCACTGAAGCTTTCTTT	CSVDDRVSTEAFF
-	-	TRBV29-1	TRBJ2-7	TGCAGCGGCCTTAACCGGGGGGAGCAGTACTTC	CSGLNRGEQYF
few	TRBD2	TRBV5-4	TRBJ2-1	TGTGCCAGCAGCTTCGGGACTAGCGTGCATGAGCAGTTCTTC	CASSFGTSVHEQFF
-	TRBD1	TRBV19	TRBJ2-2	TGTGCCAGTAGTCCCCGGACAGGGGGCGCGATCGGGGAGCTGTTTTTT	CASSPRTGGAIGELFF